This is a list of T cell receptor beta chains from one sample in a study of CD8 T cells in ankylosing spondylitis. MiXCR, applied by TCRdb to the 5' RACE reads, yields one record per CDR3 protein. Of a few hundred thousand distinct CDR3 sequences listed, around 25% are singletons. The sample consisted of blood, either unsorted or a sorted T cell fraction (not recorded which). The receptor set was obtained from a male donor with ankylosing spondylitis or in good health (not recorded which). The CDR3 runs from the conserved cysteine through the conserved F or W. D genes are given only for firm matches. Some rows mark clone size as missing; the rest say once, few, many or name a class of expanded clone.

V gene: TRBV7-7
clone size: .
D gene: .
CDR3 length: 14
J gene: TRBJ2-5
CDR3 DNA: TGTGCTAGCAGCTTATTGAGGCAGGAGGAGACCCAGTACTTC
CDR3 protein: CASSLLRQEETQYF

V gene: TRBV12-3/TRBV12-4
clone size: .
D gene: TRBD1
CDR3 length: 15
J gene: TRBJ2-3
CDR3 DNA: TGTGCCAGCAGTCCCTGGACAGGAATGACAGATACGCAGTATTTT
CDR3 protein: CASSPWTGMTDTQYF

V gene: TRBV3-1
clone size: once
D gene: TRBD2
CDR3 length: 14
J gene: TRBJ2-7
CDR3 DNA: TGTGCCAGCAGCCTGTCTTCCGGGACTACCGAGCAGTACTTC
CDR3 protein: CASSLSSGTTEQYF

V gene: TRBV7-9
clone size: many
D gene: .
CDR3 length: 13
J gene: TRBJ2-1
CDR3 DNA: TGTGCCAGCAGCTTATTCGGGGGCAATGAGCAGTTCTTC
CDR3 protein: CASSLFGGNEQFF

V gene: TRBV18
clone size: .
D gene: .
CDR3 length: 13
J gene: TRBJ1-1
CDR3 DNA: TGTGCCAGCTCCAGACAGTCAGACACTGAAGCTTTCTTT
CDR3 protein: CASSRQSDTEAFF

V gene: TRBV20-1
clone size: .
D gene: .
CDR3 length: 14
J gene: TRBJ1-1
CDR3 DNA: TGCAGTGCTAGACCGGGCCACAGAGACACTGAAGCTTTCTTT
CDR3 protein: CSARPGHRDTEAFF

V gene: TRBV12-3/TRBV12-4
clone size: .
D gene: TRBD1
CDR3 length: 13
J gene: TRBJ2-1
CDR3 DNA: TGTGCCAGCGGGAAAGACAGGGCCAATGAGCAGTTCTTC
CDR3 protein: CASGKDRANEQFF

V gene: TRBV12-3/TRBV12-4
clone size: .
D gene: TRBD1
CDR3 length: 15
J gene: TRBJ2-5
CDR3 DNA: TGTGCCAGCAGTTTAGTGCAGGGGGTTCAAGAGACCCAGTACTTC
CDR3 protein: CASSLVQGVQETQYF

V gene: TRBV20-1
clone size: .
D gene: TRBD2
CDR3 length: 13
J gene: TRBJ2-1
CDR3 DNA: TGCAGTGCTCCACCACTAGCGGGGGGCGAGCAGTTCTTC
CDR3 protein: CSAPPLAGGEQFF

V gene: TRBV20-1
clone size: .
D gene: .
CDR3 length: 15
J gene: TRBJ2-5
CDR3 DNA: TGCAGTGCTAGAGCTTCAGGCTGGACCCGGGGGACCCAGTACTTC
CDR3 protein: CSARASGWTRGTQYF

V gene: TRBV6-5
clone size: .
D gene: .
CDR3 length: 12
J gene: TRBJ1-2
CDR3 DNA: TGTGCCAGTCGTCGTACGGCAGCGGGCTACACCTTC
CDR3 protein: CASRRTAAGYTF

V gene: TRBV20-1
clone size: few
D gene: TRBD2
CDR3 length: 14
J gene: TRBJ2-7
CDR3 DNA: TGCAGTGCTAGAGGTAGCGGGGGGGCCTGGGAGCAGTACTTC
CDR3 protein: CSARGSGGAWEQYF

V gene: TRBV10-3
clone size: .
D gene: .
CDR3 length: 15
J gene: TRBJ1-2
CDR3 DNA: TGTGCCATCAGTGAATCAGGGTATTCCACCTATGGCTACACCTTC
CDR3 protein: CAISESGYSTYGYTF

V gene: TRBV5-5
clone size: .
D gene: TRBD2
CDR3 length: 13
J gene: TRBJ2-7
CDR3 DNA: TGTGCCAGCAGCTCCAGCCCCACGGGAGGGTGGGACTTC
CDR3 protein: CASSSSPTGGWDF

V gene: TRBV11-1
clone size: few
D gene: TRBD1
CDR3 length: 14
J gene: TRBJ2-7
CDR3 DNA: TGTGCCAGCAGACCGGGACAGGGCTCCTACGAGCAGTACTTC
CDR3 protein: CASRPGQGSYEQYF

V gene: TRBV20-1
clone size: .
D gene: TRBD1
CDR3 length: 14
J gene: TRBJ2-3
CDR3 DNA: TGCAGTGCTAGGGGACAGGGAAACACAGATACGCAGTATTTT
CDR3 protein: CSARGQGNTDTQYF

V gene: TRBV6-5
clone size: many
D gene: TRBD1
CDR3 length: 14
J gene: TRBJ2-5
CDR3 DNA: TGTGCCAGCAGTTCACAGGGGCTCCAAGAGACCCAGTACTTC
CDR3 protein: CASSSQGLQETQYF

V gene: TRBV14
clone size: .
D gene: .
CDR3 length: 13
J gene: TRBJ1-5
CDR3 DNA: TGTGCCAGCAGCCACGGACACGGGCAGCCCCAGCATTTT
CDR3 protein: CASSHGHGQPQHF

V gene: TRBV12-3/TRBV12-4
clone size: few
D gene: .
CDR3 length: 13
J gene: TRBJ2-2
CDR3 DNA: TGTGCCAGCAGCGAGACAGTACACGGGGAGCTGTTTTTT
CDR3 protein: CASSETVHGELFF

V gene: TRBV12-3/TRBV12-4
clone size: .
D gene: TRBD1
CDR3 length: 15
J gene: TRBJ1-6
CDR3 DNA: TGTGCCAGCAGTGGCAGACAGGGCAAGAATTCACCCCTCCACTTT
CDR3 protein: CASSGRQGKNSPLHF

V gene: TRBV29-1
clone size: many
D gene: .
CDR3 length: 14
J gene: TRBJ2-7
CDR3 DNA: TGCAGCGTTGAAGGAGTGGGGGGCCGGGACGAGCAGTACTTC
CDR3 protein: CSVEGVGGRDEQYF

V gene: TRBV5-4
clone size: .
D gene: .
CDR3 length: 19
J gene: TRBJ2-1
CDR3 DNA: TGTGCCAGCAGCTTGAAGGCAGGGAATACCCGACGCTCCTACAATGAGCAGTTCTTC
CDR3 protein: CASSLKAGNTRRSYNEQFF

V gene: TRBV29-1
clone size: many
D gene: .
CDR3 length: 15
J gene: TRBJ2-7
CDR3 DNA: TGCAGCGTTGCCGACAGGGGAGGGTACTCCTACGAGCAGTACTTC
CDR3 protein: CSVADRGGYSYEQYF

V gene: TRBV12-3/TRBV12-4
clone size: .
D gene: .
CDR3 length: 13
J gene: TRBJ2-7
CDR3 DNA: TGTGCCAGCTCGGTCAACAGGGGGGGAGAGCAGTACTTC
CDR3 protein: CASSVNRGGEQYF

V gene: TRBV6-5
clone size: many
D gene: .
CDR3 length: 13
J gene: TRBJ2-1
CDR3 DNA: TGTGCCAGCAGTTACCTATCCGGGAATGAGCAGTTCTTC
CDR3 protein: CASSYLSGNEQFF

V gene: TRBV20-1
clone size: .
D gene: TRBD2
CDR3 length: 14
J gene: TRBJ2-5
CDR3 DNA: TGCAGTGCTAGAGCACTAGCGGGGGTTGAGACCCAGTACTTC
CDR3 protein: CSARALAGVETQYF

V gene: TRBV20-1
clone size: .
D gene: .
CDR3 length: 14
J gene: TRBJ1-1
CDR3 DNA: TGCAGTGCCACGTCGGGCGGGGTGAACACTGAAGCTTTCTTT
CDR3 protein: CSATSGGVNTEAFF

V gene: TRBV18
clone size: few
D gene: .
CDR3 length: 13
J gene: TRBJ1-5
CDR3 DNA: TGTGCCAGCTCACCGACGGGTTCTCAGCCCCAGCATTTT
CDR3 protein: CASSPTGSQPQHF

V gene: TRBV20-1
clone size: many
D gene: TRBD1
CDR3 length: 13
J gene: TRBJ1-2
CDR3 DNA: TGCAGTGCCAGGGACAGCACACGGTGGGGCTACACCTTC
CDR3 protein: CSARDSTRWGYTF

V gene: TRBV12-3/TRBV12-4
clone size: .
D gene: TRBD1
CDR3 length: 18
J gene: TRBJ2-6
CDR3 DNA: TGTGCCAGCAGTGGTCCGGGACAGAGTAAAAGAGGGGCCAACGTCCTGACTTTC
CDR3 protein: CASSGPGQSKRGANVLTF

V gene: TRBV20-1
clone size: .
D gene: .
CDR3 length: 12
J gene: TRBJ1-1
CDR3 DNA: TGCAGTGCGAGGGTCGGGGGCGCTGAAGCTTTCTTT
CDR3 protein: CSARVGGAEAFF

V gene: TRBV7-9
clone size: .
D gene: .
CDR3 length: 14
J gene: TRBJ2-3
CDR3 DNA: TGTGCCGTTACTTCGGACTCTGCTGCAGATACGCAGTATTTT
CDR3 protein: CAVTSDSAADTQYF

V gene: TRBV5-1
clone size: many
D gene: TRBD1
CDR3 length: 15
J gene: TRBJ2-1
CDR3 DNA: TGCGCCAGCAGCAGGGGGGGACAGGGGGCGGATGAGCAGTTCTTC
CDR3 protein: CASSRGGQGADEQFF

V gene: TRBV10-3
clone size: few
D gene: .
CDR3 length: 13
J gene: TRBJ2-5
CDR3 DNA: TGTGCCATCAGTGATGGGGCAGGGAAGACCCAGTACTTC
CDR3 protein: CAISDGAGKTQYF